Sequencing of this T cell receptor (beta chain) was carried out in a study of blood T cell repertoires in COVID-19 (dated by TCRdb to the early 2020s). For context, the study as a whole: Collaborator samples came from the United States, Italy and Spain and covered acute and convalescent phases of COVID-19. The material from the prospective study consisted of cDNA or gDNA derived from T cells, B-cell-depleted T cells, or PBMCs. The dataset comprised deeply sampled blood TCRbeta repertoires from subjects exposed to, actively infected with, or recovered from COVID-19. The repertoires were made available in a free public database intended to serve as a resource for research on the immune response to SARS-CoV-2. The samples were drawn from the first 160 participants of the ongoing ImmuneRACE study and from 1,254 subjects provided by 6 global collaborators. Nearly every sample came with metadata listing a de-identified subject ID, COVID-19 status, age in years and sex. Where HLA class I and class II types were available, the types were taken from metadata supplied by the sample provider, not from assay-based typing.

TCRbeta CDR3 regions were amplified from genomic DNA using the immunoSEQ Assay, a bias-controlled multiplex PCR. The published analysis was carried out like this. Within the assay, amplification of reference gene primers was used to estimate how many nucleated cells each sample contained. To quantify the absolute abundance of each unique TCRbeta CDR3 rearrangement, sequence reads were collapsed and filtered. For each sample, productive Simpson clonality was calculated as the square root of Simpson's diversity index over productive rearrangements. TCRdb stores this immuneACCESS table with in-frame sequences only. Part of the clones is absent; in the studies checked, under half of the shortfall reflects unresolved V genes, and no reason is known for the rest. The V and J calls and the clone size are those of that table, but D and trimming were determined from the DNA. The sample contains about 140,000 clones, around 76% of them found a single time. The top ten clones comprise around 14% of the sample.

The collaborating institutions used their own protocols to collect whole blood in K2EDTA tubes. Collaborator samples were shipped for TCRbeta analysis as frozen whole blood, isolated PBMCs, or DNA extracted from either sample type. Points on this clone: No cognate antigen has been identified for it. Base qualities are missing; no much larger clone stands one base away.

The germline V gene encodes CDR1 SGHTS and CDR2 YDEGEE. The CDR3 contains 14 residues, cysteine and phenylalanine counted. Left in the record is the CDR3 DNA by itself, 42 bases read in frame from the first base. Germline trimming: 4 bases from V, 5 bases from J; junction bases outside gene matches: 9. General findings and caveats noted by the study authors: The amount of clinical and demographic metadata varied by source and participant and was provided uncurated.

The rearrangement combines TRBV5-8 with TRBJ2-7; 7 junctional bases match TRBD1. What was sequenced was peripheral blood. The receptor comes from a man aged 80 or over with acute or convalescent COVID-19. The DNA is as follows: TGTGCCAGCAGCAACCGACAGGGAGTTGACGAGCAGTACTTC. Its product reads: CASSNRQGVDEQYF.